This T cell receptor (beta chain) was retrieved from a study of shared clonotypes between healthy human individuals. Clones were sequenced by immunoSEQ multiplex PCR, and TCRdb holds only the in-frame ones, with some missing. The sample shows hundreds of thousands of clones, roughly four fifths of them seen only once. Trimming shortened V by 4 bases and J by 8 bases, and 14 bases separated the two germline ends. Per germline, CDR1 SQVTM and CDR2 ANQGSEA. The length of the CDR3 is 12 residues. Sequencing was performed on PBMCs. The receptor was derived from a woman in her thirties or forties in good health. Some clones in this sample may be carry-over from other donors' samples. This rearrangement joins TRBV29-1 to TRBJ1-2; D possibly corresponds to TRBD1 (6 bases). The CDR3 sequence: CSVVVGGEGYTF. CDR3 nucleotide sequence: TGCAGCGTTGTGGTAGGGGGTGAGGGCTACACCTTC.